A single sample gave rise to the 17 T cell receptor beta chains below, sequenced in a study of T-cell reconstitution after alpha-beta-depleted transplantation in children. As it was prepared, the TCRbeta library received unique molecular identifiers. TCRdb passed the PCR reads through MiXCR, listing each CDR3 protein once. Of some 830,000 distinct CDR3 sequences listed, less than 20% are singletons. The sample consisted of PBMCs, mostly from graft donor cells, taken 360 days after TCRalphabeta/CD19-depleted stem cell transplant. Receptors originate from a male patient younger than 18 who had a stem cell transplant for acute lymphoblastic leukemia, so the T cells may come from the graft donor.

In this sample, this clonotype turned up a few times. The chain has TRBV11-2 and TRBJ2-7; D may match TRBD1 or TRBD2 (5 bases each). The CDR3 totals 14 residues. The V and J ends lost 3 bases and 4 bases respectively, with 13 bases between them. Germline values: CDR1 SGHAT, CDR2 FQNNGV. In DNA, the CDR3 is TGTGCCAGCAGCTTCCGGGACCCACTGTACGAGCAGTACTTC. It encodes CASSFRDPLYEQYF. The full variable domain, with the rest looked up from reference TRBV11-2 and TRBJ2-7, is EAGVAQSPRYKIIEKRQSVAFWCNPISGHATLYWYQQILGQGPKLLIQFQNNGVVDDSQLPKDRFSAERLKGVDSTLKIQPAKLEDSAVYLCASSFRDPLYEQYFGPGTRLTVT.

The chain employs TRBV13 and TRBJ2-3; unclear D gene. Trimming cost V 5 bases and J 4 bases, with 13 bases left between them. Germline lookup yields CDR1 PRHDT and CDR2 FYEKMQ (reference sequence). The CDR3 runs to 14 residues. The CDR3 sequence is CASSVEVDSDTQYF. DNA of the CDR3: TGTGCCAGCAGCGTTGAGGTGGATTCAGATACGCAGTATTTT.

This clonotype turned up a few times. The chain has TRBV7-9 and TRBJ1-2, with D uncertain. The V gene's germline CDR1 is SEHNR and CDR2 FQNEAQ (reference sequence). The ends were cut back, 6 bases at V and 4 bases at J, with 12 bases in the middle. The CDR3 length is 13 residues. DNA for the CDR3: TGTGCCAGCAGTGTCAGCTCATTCTATGGCTACACCTTC. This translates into CASSVSSFYGYTF.

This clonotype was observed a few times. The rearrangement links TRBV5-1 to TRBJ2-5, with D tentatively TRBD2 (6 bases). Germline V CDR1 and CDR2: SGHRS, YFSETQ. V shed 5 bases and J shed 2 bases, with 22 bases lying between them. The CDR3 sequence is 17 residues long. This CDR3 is CASRKEGVGGPQETQYF. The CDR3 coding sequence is TGCGCCAGCAGAAAGGAGGGCGTTGGCGGGCCGCAAGAGACCCAGTACTTC.

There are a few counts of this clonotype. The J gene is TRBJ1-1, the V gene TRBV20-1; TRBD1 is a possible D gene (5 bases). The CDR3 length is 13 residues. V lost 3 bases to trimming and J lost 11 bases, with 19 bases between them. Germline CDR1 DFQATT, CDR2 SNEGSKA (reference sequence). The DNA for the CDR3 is TGCAGTGCTAGCCCTCCGGGGCCTAGGTACGCTTTCTTT. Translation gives CSASPPGPRYAFF.

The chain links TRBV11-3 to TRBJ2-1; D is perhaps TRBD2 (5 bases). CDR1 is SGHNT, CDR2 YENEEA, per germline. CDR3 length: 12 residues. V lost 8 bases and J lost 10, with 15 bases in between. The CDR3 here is CASGGAADEQFF. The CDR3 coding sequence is TGTGCCAGCGGAGGAGCAGCGGACGAGCAGTTCTTC. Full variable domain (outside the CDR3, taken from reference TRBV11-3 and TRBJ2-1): EAGVVQSPRYKIIEKKQPVAFWCNPISGHNTLYWYLQNLGQGPELLIRYENEEAVDDSQLPKDRFSAERLKGVDSTLKIQPAELGDSAVYLCASGGAADEQFFGPGTRLTVL.

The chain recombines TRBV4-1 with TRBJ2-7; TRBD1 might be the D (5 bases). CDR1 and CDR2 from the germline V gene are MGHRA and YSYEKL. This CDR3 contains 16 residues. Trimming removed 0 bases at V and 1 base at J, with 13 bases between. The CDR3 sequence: CASSQELAGFSYEQYF. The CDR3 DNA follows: TGCGCCAGCAGCCAAGAGCTCGCAGGGTTTTCCTACGAGCAGTACTTC.

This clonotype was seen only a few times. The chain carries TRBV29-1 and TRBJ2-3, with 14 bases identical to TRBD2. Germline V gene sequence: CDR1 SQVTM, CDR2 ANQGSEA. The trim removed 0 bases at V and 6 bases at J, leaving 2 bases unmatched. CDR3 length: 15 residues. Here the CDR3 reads CSVEDGTSGSDTQYF. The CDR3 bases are TGCAGCGTTGAAGACGGGACTAGCGGGAGCGATACGCAGTATTTT.

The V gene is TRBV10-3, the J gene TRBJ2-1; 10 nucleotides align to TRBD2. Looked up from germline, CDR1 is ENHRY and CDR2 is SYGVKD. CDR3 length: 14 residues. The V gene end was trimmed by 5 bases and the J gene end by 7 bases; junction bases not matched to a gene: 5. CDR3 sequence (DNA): TGTGCCATCAGTCCTAGCGGGAGTGGGAATGAGCAGTTCTTC. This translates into CAISPSGSGNEQFF.

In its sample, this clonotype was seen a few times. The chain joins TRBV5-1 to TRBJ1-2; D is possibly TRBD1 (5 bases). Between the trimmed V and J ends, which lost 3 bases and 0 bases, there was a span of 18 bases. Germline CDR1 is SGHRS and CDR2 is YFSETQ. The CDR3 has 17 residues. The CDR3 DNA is TGCGCCAGCAGCTCCCGGCGCGCCCAGACAGCTAACTATGGCTACACCTTC. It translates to CASSSRRAQTANYGYTF.

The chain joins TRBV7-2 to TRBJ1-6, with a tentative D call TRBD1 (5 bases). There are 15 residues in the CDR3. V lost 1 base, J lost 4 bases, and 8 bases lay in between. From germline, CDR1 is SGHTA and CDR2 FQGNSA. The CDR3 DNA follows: TGTGCCAGCAGCTTAGGGGCAGGGTATAATTCACCCCTCCACTTT. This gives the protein CASSLGAGYNSPLHF.

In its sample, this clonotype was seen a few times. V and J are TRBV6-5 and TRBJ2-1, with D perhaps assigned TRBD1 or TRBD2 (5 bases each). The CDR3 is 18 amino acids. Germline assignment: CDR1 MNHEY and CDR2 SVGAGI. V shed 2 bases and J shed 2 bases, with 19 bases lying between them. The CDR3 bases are TGTGCCAGCAGTTACGGGGGATTATTCGGCTCTGCCTACAATGAGCAGTTCTTC. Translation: CASSYGGLFGSAYNEQFF.

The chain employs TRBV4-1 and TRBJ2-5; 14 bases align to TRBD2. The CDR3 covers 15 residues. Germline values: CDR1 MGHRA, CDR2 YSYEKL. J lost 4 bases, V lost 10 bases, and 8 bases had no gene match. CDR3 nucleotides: TGCGCCACCAGACTAGCGGGAGGGCCTGGAGAGACCCAGTACTTC. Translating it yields CATRLAGGPGETQYF.

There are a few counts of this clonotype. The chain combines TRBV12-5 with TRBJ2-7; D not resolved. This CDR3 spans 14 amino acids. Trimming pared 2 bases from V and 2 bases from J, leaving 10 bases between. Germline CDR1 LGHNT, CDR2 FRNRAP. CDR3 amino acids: CASGLPPLTYEQYF. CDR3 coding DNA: TGTGCTAGTGGTTTGCCTCCCCTGACCTACGAGCAGTACTTC. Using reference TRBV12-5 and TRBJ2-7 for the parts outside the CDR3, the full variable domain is DARVTQTPRHKVTEMGQEVTMRCQPILGHNTVFWYRQTMMQGLELLAYFRNRAPLDDSGMPKDRFSAEMPDATLATLKIQPSEPRDSAVYFCASGLPPLTYEQYFGPGTRLTVT.

The CDR3: CASSVEGAQVREQYF. The CDR3 nucleotides read TGTGCCAGCAGCGTAGAAGGGGCGCAGGTCCGCGAGCAGTACTTC. This rearrangement joins TRBV9 to TRBJ2-7; D is perhaps TRBD1 (5 bases). Trimming shortened V by 0 bases and J by 6 bases, and 16 bases separated the two germline ends. This CDR3 contains 15 residues. Germline V CDR1 and CDR2: SGDLS, YYNGEE.

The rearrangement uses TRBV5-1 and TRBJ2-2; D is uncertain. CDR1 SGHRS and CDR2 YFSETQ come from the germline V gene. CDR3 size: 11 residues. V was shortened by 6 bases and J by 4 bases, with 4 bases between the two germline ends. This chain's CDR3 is CASTITGELFF. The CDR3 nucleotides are TGCGCCAGCACCATCACCGGGGAGCTGTTTTTT.

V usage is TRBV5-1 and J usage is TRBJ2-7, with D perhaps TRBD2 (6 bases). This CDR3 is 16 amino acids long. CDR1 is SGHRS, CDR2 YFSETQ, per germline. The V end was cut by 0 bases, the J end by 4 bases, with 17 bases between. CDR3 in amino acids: CASSLDRGTGLYEQYF. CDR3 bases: TGCGCCAGCAGCTTGGATCGTGGGACGGGACTTTACGAGCAGTACTTC.